Below are 18 T cell receptor beta chains sequenced from a single sample in a study of T cell responses to AZD1222 COVID-19 vaccine. Clones were sequenced by immunoSEQ multiplex PCR, and TCRdb holds only the in-frame ones, with some missing. The sample includes about 120,000 clones, around 90% of them seen just once. The sequences come from peripheral blood, collected on day 0 of AZD1222 vaccination. All receptors come from an adult in good health.

This chain joins TRBV9 and TRBJ2-1; TRBD2 matches 14 bases. With V trimmed by 4 bases and J by 5 bases, 8 bases remained unmatched. CDR1 SGDLS and CDR2 YYNGEE come from the germline V gene. This CDR3 comprises 17 residues. In nucleotides, the CDR3 is TGTGCCAGCAGCCTCCGACTAGCGGGGGGGCTTGACAATGAGCAGTTCTTC. It encodes CASSLRLAGGLDNEQFF.

The chain links TRBV5-6 to TRBJ2-5; maybe TRBD2 (6 bases). The CDR3 extends over 13 amino acids. CDR1 is SGHDT, CDR2 YYEEEE, per germline. V shed 4 bases and J shed 10 bases, with 17 bases lying between them. The CDR3 DNA is TGTGCCAGCAGCCGGCCCCTTGGAGGGAGCCAGTACTTC. Its protein is CASSRPLGGSQYF. The full variable domain, rest sourced from reference TRBV5-6 and TRBJ2-5, is DAGVTQSPTHLIKTRGQQVTLRCSPKSGHDTVSWYQQALGQGPQFIFQYYEEEERQRGNFPDRFSGHQFPNYSSELNVNALLLGDSALYLCASSRPLGGSQYFGPGTRLLVL.

The rearrangement joins TRBV28 to TRBJ1-1; 8 positions agree with TRBD1. Germline-derived CDR1 and CDR2 are MDHEN and SYDVKM. Unmatched junction bases numbered 6, after V lost 5 bases and J lost 4 bases. The CDR3 extends over 14 amino acids. CDR3: CASSPGGSSTEAFF. CDR3 coding DNA: TGTGCCAGCAGTCCAGGGGGCTCGAGCACTGAAGCTTTCTTT.

The CDR3 spells CASGQPSGNTIYF. CDR3 DNA: TGTGCCAGCGGACAACCCTCTGGAAACACCATATATTTT. V gene TRBV28 combines with J gene TRBJ1-3, with D tentatively TRBD1 (5 bases). Germline values: CDR1 MDHEN, CDR2 SYDVKM. Trimming took 8 bases from V and 0 from J, leaving 8 bases between them. CDR3 length: 13 amino acids.

The chain joins TRBV19 to TRBJ1-5, with D perhaps TRBD1 (5 bases). Trimming pared 4 bases from V and 5 bases from J, leaving 9 bases between. CDR3 size: 13 residues. CDR1 and CDR2 from the germline V gene are LNHDA and SQIVND (reference sequence). CDR3 loop: CASSTRGDQPQHF. DNA of the CDR3: TGTGCCAGTAGTACCCGAGGGGATCAGCCCCAGCATTTT.

Turning to this clone: Distinct nucleotide sequences in the sample also encode this CDR3. This chain links TRBV2 with TRBJ1-5, with D possibly being TRBD1 (6 bases). Deletions cut 4 bases from V and 4 bases from J, with 8 bases between. There are 13 residues in the CDR3. Germline CDR1 is SNHLY and CDR2 is FYNNEI. CDR3 loop: CASSGTGNQPQHF. In nucleotides, the CDR3 is TGTGCCAGCAGTGGAACAGGGAATCAGCCCCAGCATTTT.

The chain links TRBV10-3 to TRBJ1-5; D unclear. The CDR3 runs to 13 residues. The germline V and J ends were trimmed by 3 bases and 7 bases, with 10 bases remaining between them. CDR1 ENHRY and CDR2 SYGVKD come from the germline V gene. DNA for the CDR3: TGTGCCATCAGTGAACTCACGGGGCAGCCCCAGCATTTT. Protein product: CAISELTGQPQHF.

Only a few counts were recorded for this clone. The V call is TRBV4-1, the J call TRBJ2-1, with TRBD2 identical over 10 bases. Germline CDR1 MGHRA, CDR2 YSYEKL. J was trimmed by 5 bases and V by 2 bases; bases with no gene match: 12. This CDR3 is built from 18 residues. The CDR3 region has the DNA TGCGCCAGCAGCCAATTCGGGCTAGCGGGGGCATTGAACAATGAGCAGTTCTTC. Translation: CASSQFGLAGALNNEQFF.

V gene TRBV18 combines with J gene TRBJ2-7; a possible D gene is TRBD1 (5 bases). Looked up from germline, CDR1 is KGHSH and CDR2 is LQKENI. Deletions cut 0 bases from V and 6 bases from J, with 12 bases between. This CDR3 region has 14 residues. CDR3 sequence reads: CASSPPLRRAEQYF. CDR3 nucleotide sequence: TGTGCCAGCTCACCACCCCTCCGCAGGGCCGAGCAGTACTTC.

The V call is TRBV7-3, the J call TRBJ1-3; TRBD1 might be the D (5 bases). Germline CDR1 reads SGHTA; CDR2 reads FQGTGA. The CDR3 length is 16 residues. The V and J ends lost 5 bases and 0 bases respectively, with 14 bases between them. CDR3 bases: TGTGCCAGCAGCACCTTGGGACGGGGCTCTGGAAACACCATATATTTT. Its protein is CASSTLGRGSGNTIYF. Drawing the rest from reference TRBV7-3 and TRBJ1-3, the complete variable domain is GAGVSQTPSNKVTEKGKYVELRCDPISGHTALYWYRQSLGQGPEFLIYFQGTGAADDSGLPNDRFFAVRPEGSVSTLKIQRTERGDSAVYLCASSTLGRGSGNTIYFGEGSWLTVV.

The chain uses TRBV9 and TRBJ1-1; D call uncertain. This CDR3 comprises 12 residues. Trimming removed 0 bases at V and 9 bases at J, with 9 bases between. CDR1 and CDR2 from the germline V gene are SGDLS and YYNGEE. The CDR3 protein is CASSVGAGKAFF. The DNA for the CDR3 is TGTGCCAGCAGCGTAGGGGCAGGTAAAGCTTTCTTT.

This clone was recorded a few times. Here the CDR3 reads CASSLQPGPGTDTQYF. The CDR3 DNA reads as TGTGCCAGCAGTCTACAACCGGGGCCAGGCACAGATACGCAGTATTTT. The chain employs TRBV7-2 and TRBJ2-3; D may be TRBD1 or TRBD2 (5 bases each). V lost 6 bases and J 1 base, leaving 17 bases between the germline ends. Per the germline V gene, CDR1 is SGHTA and CDR2 is FQGNSA. CDR3 length: 16 amino acids. The full variable domain, in which reference TRBV7-2 and TRBJ2-3 provide the parts outside the CDR3, is GAGVSQSPSNKVTEKGKDVELRCDPISGHTALYWYRQSLGQGLEFLIYFQGNSAPDKSGLPSDRFSAERTGGSVSTLTIQRTQQEDSAVYLCASSLQPGPGTDTQYFGPGTRLTVL.

The CDR3 here is CASSQGTGTYEQYF. DNA of the CDR3: TGTGCCAGCAGCCAAGGGACTGGGACCTACGAGCAGTACTTC. This chain joins TRBV3-1 (or the pseudogene TRBV3-2) and TRBJ2-7, with a possible D match to TRBD2 (5 bases). The V gene's germline CDR1 is LGHDT and CDR2 YNNKEL (reference sequence). The length of the CDR3 is 14 residues. Trimming shortened V by 1 base and J by 2 bases, and 9 bases separated the two germline ends.

V usage is TRBV6-5 and J usage is TRBJ2-1; 14 bases agree with TRBD2. Trimming removed 8 bases from V and 9 bases from J; junction bases left unmatched: 6. Germline V gene sequence: CDR1 MNHEY, CDR2 SVGAGI. The CDR3 covers 14 residues. Here the CDR3 reads CASGPGLAGVEQFF. The CDR3 bases are TGTGCCAGCGGACCGGGACTAGCGGGAGTTGAGCAGTTCTTC.

This clone showed up just a few times. V is TRBV29-1 and J is TRBJ1-3; weak D call: TRBD1 (5 bases). The V and J ends lost 3 bases and 4 bases respectively, with 13 bases between them. Germline V gives CDR1 SQVTM, CDR2 ANQGSEA. The CDR3 runs to 14 residues. The CDR3 coding sequence is TGCAGCGTTGACCTCGGGGCTACGGGAAACACCATATATTTT. It specifies CSVDLGATGNTIYF.

The chain carries TRBV7-2 and TRBJ1-1; D is ambiguous. V lost 5 bases and J lost 1, with 14 bases in between. CDR1 and CDR2 from the germline V gene are SGHTA and FQGNSA. This CDR3 is built from 15 residues. This CDR3 is CASSPRGQRNTEAFF. The CDR3, as DNA: TGTGCCAGCAGCCCCCGCGGGCAGCGGAACACTGAAGCTTTCTTT.

V and J are TRBV14 and TRBJ2-5; D not certain. Germline V gives CDR1 SGHDN, CDR2 FVKESK. V gave up 1 base and J gave up 5 bases, with 8 bases separating them. The CDR3 has 13 amino acids. CDR3 DNA: TGTGCCAGCAGCCAAGTTTATTCCGAGACCCAGTACTTC. It encodes CASSQVYSETQYF.

The rearrangement links TRBV18 to TRBJ2-1; 9 bases map to TRBD2. Looked up from germline, CDR1 is KGHSH and CDR2 is LQKENI. V dropped 3 bases and J dropped 3; count of bases not matched to a gene: 6. The CDR3 has 16 residues. CDR3 protein: CASSPRLAGYYNEQFF. CDR3 nucleotides: TGTGCCAGCTCACCTAGGCTAGCGGGGTACTACAATGAGCAGTTCTTC.